The clone carrying this TCR beta chain was detected ten times or more. Under the authors' procedure: Amplification of reference gene primers was used by the study to estimate nucleated cell counts. Generated by immunoSEQ multiplex PCR, the TCRdb table keeps only in-frame clones and is missing some. That table supplies the V and J calls and clone size; D and trimming were determined from the DNA. The sample includes about 40,000 clones, under 85% of them seen just once. V gave up 5 bases and J gave up 5 bases; unmatched junction bases: 10. The length of the CDR3 is 17 residues. The germline CDR1 and CDR2 sequences are SGHTA and FQGNSA. The data are from a study of blood T cell repertoires in COVID-19. Study details: Acute-phase and convalescent COVID-19 samples originated in the United States, Italy and Spain.

The chain carries TRBV7-2 and TRBJ2-5; 14 nucleotides match TRBD2. The TCR sequence derives from a woman older than 75 with acute or convalescent COVID-19. The sequenced material came from peripheral blood. CDR3 nucleotides: TGTGCCAGCAGCCGTCCGACTAGCGGGAGGGATAGGGAGACCCAGTACTTC. Translation gives CASSRPTSGRDRETQYF.